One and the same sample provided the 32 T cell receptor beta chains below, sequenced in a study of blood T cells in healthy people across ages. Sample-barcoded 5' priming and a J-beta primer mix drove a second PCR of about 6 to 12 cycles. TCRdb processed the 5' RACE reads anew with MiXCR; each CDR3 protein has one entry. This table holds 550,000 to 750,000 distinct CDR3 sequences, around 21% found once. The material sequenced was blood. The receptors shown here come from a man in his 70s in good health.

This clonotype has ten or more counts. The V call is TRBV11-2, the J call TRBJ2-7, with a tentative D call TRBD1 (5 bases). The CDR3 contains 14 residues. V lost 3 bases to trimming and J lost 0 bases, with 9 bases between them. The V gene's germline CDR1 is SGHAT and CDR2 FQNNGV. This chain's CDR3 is CASSFRVFSYEQYF. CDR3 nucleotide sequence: TGTGCCAGCAGCTTCAGGGTTTTCTCCTACGAGCAGTACTTC.

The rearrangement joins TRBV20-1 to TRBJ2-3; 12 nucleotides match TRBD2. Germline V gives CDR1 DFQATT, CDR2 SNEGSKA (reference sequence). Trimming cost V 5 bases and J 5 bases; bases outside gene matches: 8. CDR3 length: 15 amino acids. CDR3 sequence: CSAVPASGRVDTQYF. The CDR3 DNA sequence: TGCAGTGCTGTTCCGGCTAGCGGGAGGGTAGATACGCAGTATTTT.

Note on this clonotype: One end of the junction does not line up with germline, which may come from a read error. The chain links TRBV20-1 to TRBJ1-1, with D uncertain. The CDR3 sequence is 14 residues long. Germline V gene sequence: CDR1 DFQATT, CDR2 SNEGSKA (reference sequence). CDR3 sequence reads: CSARDRIGSYEVFF. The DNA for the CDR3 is TGCAGTGCTAGAGATCGAATAGGTTCCTATGAAGTTTTCTTT.

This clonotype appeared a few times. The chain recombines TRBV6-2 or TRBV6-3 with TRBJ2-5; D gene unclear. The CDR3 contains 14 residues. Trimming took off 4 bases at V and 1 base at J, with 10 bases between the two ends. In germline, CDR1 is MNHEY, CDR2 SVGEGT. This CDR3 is CASSCIVVQETQYF. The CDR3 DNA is TGTGCCAGCAGTTGCATAGTGGTCCAAGAGACCCAGTACTTC.

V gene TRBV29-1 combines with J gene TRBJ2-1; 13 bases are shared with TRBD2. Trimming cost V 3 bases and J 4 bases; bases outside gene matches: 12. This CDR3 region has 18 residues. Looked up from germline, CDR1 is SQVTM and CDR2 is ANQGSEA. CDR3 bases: TGCAGCGTTGAGCTAGCAGACCCGGGACTAGCGGGGTACAATGAGCAGTTCTTC. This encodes CSVELADPGLAGYNEQFF.

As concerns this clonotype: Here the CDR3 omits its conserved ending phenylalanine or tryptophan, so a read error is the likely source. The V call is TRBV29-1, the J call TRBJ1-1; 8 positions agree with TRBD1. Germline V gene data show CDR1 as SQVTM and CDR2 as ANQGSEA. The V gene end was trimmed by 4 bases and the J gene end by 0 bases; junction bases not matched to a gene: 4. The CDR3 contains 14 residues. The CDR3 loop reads CSVVLRGLNTEAFL. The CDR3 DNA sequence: TGCAGCGTTGTGCTCAGGGGGCTGAACACTGAAGCTTTCCTT.

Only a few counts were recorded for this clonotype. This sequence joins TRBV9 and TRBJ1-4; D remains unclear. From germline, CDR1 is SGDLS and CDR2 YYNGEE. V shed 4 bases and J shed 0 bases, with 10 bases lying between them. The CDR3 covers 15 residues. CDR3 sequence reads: CASSPGPTTNEKLFF. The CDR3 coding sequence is TGTGCCAGCAGCCCAGGACCGACAACTAATGAAAAACTGTTTTTT.

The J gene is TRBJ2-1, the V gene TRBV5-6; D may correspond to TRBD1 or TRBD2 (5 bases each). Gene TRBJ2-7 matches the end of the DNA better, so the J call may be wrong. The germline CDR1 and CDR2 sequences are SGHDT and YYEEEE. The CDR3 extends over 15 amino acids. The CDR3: CASSWRRGDDYEQYF. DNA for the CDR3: TGTGCCAGCAGCTGGAGGAGAGGGGACGACTACGAGCAGTACTTC.

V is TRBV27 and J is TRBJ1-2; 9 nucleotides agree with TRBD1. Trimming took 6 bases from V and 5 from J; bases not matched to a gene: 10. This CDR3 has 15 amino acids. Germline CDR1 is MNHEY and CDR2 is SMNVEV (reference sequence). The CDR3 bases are TGTGCCAGCAGCTTAATAGGGACAGGGAGTTATGGCTACACCTTC. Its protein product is CASSLIGTGSYGYTF.

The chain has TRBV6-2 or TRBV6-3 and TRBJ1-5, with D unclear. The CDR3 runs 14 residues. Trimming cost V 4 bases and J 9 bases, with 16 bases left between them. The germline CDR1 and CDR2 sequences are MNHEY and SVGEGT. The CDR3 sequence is CASSSGSAGGPQHF. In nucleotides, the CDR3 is TGTGCCAGCAGTTCTGGCTCGGCCGGTGGGCCCCAGCATTTT.

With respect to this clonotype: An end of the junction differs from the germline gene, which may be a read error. The CDR3 sequence: CASSLSRGLGSYNSPLHF. CDR3 in DNA: TGTGCCAGCAGTCTCTCCCGGGGACTTGGGTCCTATAATTCGCCCCTCCACTTT. This chain joins TRBV28 and TRBJ1-6, with D tentatively TRBD1 (5 bases). Per germline, CDR1 MDHEN and CDR2 SYDVKM. The CDR3 is made up of 18 amino acids.

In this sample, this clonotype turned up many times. As DNA, the CDR3 is TGTGCCACCCGACAGGGGGAGACCCAGTACTTC. Amino acids: CATRQGETQYF. This sequence joins TRBV10-3 and TRBJ2-5; 8 bases align to TRBD1. V was clipped by 10 bases and J by 5 bases; unmatched bases: 3. Germline values: CDR1 ENHRY, CDR2 SYGVKD. This CDR3 is 11 amino acids long.

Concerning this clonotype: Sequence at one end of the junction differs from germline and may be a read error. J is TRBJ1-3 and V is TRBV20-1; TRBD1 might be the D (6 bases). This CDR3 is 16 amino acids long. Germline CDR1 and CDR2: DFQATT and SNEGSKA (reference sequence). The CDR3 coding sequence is TGCAGTGCCCCCCAAGCAGGGGCGATCTCTGGAAACACCATAAATTTT. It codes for CSAPQAGAISGNTINF.

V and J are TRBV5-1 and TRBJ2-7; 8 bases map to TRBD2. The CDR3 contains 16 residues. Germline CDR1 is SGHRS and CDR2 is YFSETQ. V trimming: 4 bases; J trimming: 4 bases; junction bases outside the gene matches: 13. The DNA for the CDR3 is TGCGCCAGCAGCGACTCCCGAAGCGGGAGTGGATACGAGCAGTACTTC. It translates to CASSDSRSGSGYEQYF.

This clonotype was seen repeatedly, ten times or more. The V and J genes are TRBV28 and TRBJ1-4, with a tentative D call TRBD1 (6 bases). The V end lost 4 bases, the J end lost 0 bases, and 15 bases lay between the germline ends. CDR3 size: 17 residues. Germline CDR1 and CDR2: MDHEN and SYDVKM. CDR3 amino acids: CASSSWTQGTTNEKLFF. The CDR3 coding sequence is TGTGCCAGCAGTTCCTGGACACAGGGAACAACTAATGAAAAACTGTTTTTT. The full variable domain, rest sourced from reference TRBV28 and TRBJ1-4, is DVKVTQSSRYLVKRTGEKVFLECVQDMDHENMFWYRQDPGLGLRLIYFSYDVKMKEKGDIPEGYSVSREKKERFSLILESASTNQTSMYLCASSSWTQGTTNEKLFFGSGTQLSVL.

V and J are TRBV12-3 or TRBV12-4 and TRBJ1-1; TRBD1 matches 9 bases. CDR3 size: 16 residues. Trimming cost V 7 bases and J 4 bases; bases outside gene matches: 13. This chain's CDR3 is CASNPTMGQGSTEAFF. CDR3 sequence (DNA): TGTGCCAGCAATCCCACAATGGGACAGGGAAGCACTGAAGCTTTCTTT.

CDR3 region: CASSLRSWDGYEQYF. For the CDR3, the DNA is TGTGCCAGCAGCTTAAGATCTTGGGACGGGTACGAGCAGTACTTC. The rearrangement joins TRBV7-9 to TRBJ2-5; tentatively, D is TRBD1 or TRBD2 (5 bases each). The better agreement between TRBJ2-7 and the DNA end casts doubt on the J call. The CDR3 consists of 15 residues. In germline, CDR1 is SEHNR, CDR2 FQNEAQ (reference sequence).

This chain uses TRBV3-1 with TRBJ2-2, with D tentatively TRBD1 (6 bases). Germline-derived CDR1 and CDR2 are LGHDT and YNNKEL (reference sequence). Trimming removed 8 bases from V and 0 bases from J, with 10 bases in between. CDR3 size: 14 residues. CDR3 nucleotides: TGTGCCAGCCAACAGGGTTCGAACACCGGGGAGCTGTTTTTT. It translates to CASQQGSNTGELFF. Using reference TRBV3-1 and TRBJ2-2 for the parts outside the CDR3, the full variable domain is DTAVSQTPKYLVTQMGNDKSIKCEQNLGHDTMYWYKQDSKKFLKIMFSYNNKELIINETVPNRFSPKSPDKAHLNLHINSLELGDSAVYFCASQQGSNTGELFFGEGSRLTVL.

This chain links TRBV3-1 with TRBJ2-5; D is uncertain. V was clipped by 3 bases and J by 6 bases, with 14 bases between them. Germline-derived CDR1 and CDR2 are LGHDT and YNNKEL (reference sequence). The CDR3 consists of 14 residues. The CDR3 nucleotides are TGTGCCAGCAGCCAGTATATGGAGAGAAAGACCCAGTACTTC. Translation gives CASSQYMERKTQYF.

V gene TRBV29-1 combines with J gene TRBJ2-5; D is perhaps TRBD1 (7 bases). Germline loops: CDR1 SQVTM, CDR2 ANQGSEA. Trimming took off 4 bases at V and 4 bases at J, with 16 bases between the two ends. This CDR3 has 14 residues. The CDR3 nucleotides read TGCAGCGTTGTGTGGGCAGGGGGGACAGAGACCCAGTACTTC. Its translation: CSVVWAGGTETQYF.

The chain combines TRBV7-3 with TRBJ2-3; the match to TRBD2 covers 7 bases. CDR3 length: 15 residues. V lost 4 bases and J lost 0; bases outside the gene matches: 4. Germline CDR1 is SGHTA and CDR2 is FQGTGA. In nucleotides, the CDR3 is TGTGCCAGCAGCTCCTTGACTAGCAGCACAGATACGCAGTATTTT. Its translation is CASSSLTSSTDTQYF.

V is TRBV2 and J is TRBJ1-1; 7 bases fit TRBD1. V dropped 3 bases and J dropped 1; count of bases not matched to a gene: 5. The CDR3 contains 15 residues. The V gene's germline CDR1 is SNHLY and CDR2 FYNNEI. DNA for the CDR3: TGTGCCAGCAGTGAGGGAGGGACAGCGAACACTGAAGCTTTCTTT. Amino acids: CASSEGGTANTEAFF.

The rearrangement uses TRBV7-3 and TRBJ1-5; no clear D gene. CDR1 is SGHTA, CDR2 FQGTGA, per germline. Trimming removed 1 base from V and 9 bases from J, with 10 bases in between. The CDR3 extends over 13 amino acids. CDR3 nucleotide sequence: TGTGCCAGCAGCTTAAGTCCGGGGTGGCCCCAGCATTTT. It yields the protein CASSLSPGWPQHF.

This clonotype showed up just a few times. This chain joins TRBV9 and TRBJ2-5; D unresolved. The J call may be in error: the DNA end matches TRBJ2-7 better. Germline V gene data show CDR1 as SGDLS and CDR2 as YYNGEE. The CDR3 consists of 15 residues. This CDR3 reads CASSPRSSESYEQYF. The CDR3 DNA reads TGTGCCAGCAGCCCACGTAGTTCAGAGTCCTACGAGCAGTACTTC.

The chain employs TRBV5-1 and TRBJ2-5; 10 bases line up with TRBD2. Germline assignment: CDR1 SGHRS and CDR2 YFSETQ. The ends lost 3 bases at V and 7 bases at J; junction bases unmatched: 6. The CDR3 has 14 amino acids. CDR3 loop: CASSSSGRDGTQYF. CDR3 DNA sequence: TGCGCCAGCAGCTCCAGCGGGAGGGATGGGACCCAGTACTTC.

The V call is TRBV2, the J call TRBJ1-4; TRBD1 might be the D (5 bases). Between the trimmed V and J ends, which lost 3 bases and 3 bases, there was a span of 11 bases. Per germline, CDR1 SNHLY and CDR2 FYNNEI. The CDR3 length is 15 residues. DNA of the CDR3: TGTGCCAGCAGTGAGTGGCAGGGCCCTAATGAAAAACTGTTTTTT. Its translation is CASSEWQGPNEKLFF.

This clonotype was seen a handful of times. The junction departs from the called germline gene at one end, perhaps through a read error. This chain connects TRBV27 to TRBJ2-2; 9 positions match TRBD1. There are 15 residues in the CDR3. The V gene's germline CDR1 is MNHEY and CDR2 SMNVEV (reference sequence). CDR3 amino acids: CASRVGTGNAGELFF. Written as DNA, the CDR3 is TGTGCCAGCAGGGTCGGGACAGGGAACGCCGGGGAGCTGTTTTTT.

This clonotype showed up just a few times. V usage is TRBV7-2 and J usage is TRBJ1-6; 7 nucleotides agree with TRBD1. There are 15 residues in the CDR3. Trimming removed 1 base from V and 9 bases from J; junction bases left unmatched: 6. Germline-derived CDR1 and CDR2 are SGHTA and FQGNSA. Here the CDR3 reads CASSLVEGAGSPLHF. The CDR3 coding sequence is TGTGCCAGCAGCTTAGTGGAGGGGGCGGGTTCACCCCTCCACTTT.

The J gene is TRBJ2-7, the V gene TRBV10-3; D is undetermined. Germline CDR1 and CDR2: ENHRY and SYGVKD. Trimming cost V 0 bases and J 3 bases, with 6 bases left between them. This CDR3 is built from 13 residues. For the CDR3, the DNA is TGTGCCATCAGTGAGTCGACCTTCTACGAGCAGTACTTC. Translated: CAISESTFYEQYF.

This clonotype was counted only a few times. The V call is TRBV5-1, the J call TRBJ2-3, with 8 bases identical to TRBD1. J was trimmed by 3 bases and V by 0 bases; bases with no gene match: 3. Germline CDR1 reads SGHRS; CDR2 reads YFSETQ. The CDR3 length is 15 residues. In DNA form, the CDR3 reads TGCGCCAGCAGCTTGGCGCAGGGGGCGACAGATACGCAGTATTTT. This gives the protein CASSLAQGATDTQYF.

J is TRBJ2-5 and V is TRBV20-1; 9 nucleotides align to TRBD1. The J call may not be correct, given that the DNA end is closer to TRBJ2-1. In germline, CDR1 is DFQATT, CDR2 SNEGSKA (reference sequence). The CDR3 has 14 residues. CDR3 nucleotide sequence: TGCAGTGTTTGGGGACAGGGTGGGTACAATGAGCAGTTCTTC. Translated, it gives CSVWGQGGYNEQFF.

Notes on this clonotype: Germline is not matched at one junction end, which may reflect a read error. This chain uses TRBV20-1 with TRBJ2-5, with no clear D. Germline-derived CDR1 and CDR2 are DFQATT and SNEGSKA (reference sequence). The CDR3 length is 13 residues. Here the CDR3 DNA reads TGCAGTGCTAGAAAGGCTCCGCAAGAGACCCAGTGCTTC. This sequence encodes CSARKAPQETQCF.